The 4 T cell receptor beta chains reported below all come from one sample, sequenced in a study of CD8+CD57+ T cells in acquired aplastic anemia. Selection for sequencing was limited to patients who had shown CD8+CD57+ cell expansion by flow cytometry. TCR beta VDJ and CDR3 profiling used genomic DNA as template. TCRdb passed the reads through MiXCR, listing each CDR3 protein once. The sample holds some 170,000 distinct CDR3 sequences, nearly 65% seen once. The sequenced sample consisted of sorted CD4+, CD8+, or CD8+CD57+ T cells (not recorded which) from PBMCs. Source of these receptors: a human donor with aplastic anemia.

In this sample, this clonotype turned up a few times. V usage is TRBV30 and J usage is TRBJ2-7; D may match TRBD1 or TRBD2 (5 bases each). The CDR3 runs to 12 residues. Germline loops: CDR1 GTSNPN, CDR2 SVGIG (reference sequence). This chain's CDR3 is CGAGEGPYEQYF. Here the CDR3 DNA reads TGTGGTGCGGGTGAGGGACCCTACGAGCAGTACTTC.

The gene calls are TRBV4-2 and TRBJ2-1; 14 nucleotides align to TRBD2. Germline V lookup: CDR1 LGHNA, CDR2 YNFKEQ. This CDR3 region has 14 residues. The V and J ends lost 7 bases and 9 bases, in that order; junction bases with no gene match: 5. CDR3 in amino acids: CASTGLAGASEQFF. For the CDR3, the DNA is TGTGCCAGCACGGGACTAGCGGGAGCAAGTGAGCAGTTCTTC.

This clonotype was picked up many times. CDR3 in amino acids: CASGDVLAKNIQYF. In DNA, the CDR3 is TGTGCCAGCGGGGATGTTCTAGCCAAAAACATTCAGTACTTC. This rearrangement joins TRBV7-2 to TRBJ2-4, with no clear D. Trimming shortened V by 8 bases and J by 0 bases, and 11 bases separated the two germline ends. The length of the CDR3 is 14 residues. Germline V gene sequence: CDR1 SGHTA, CDR2 FQGNSA.

There are many counts of this clonotype. The gene calls are TRBV29-1 and TRBJ2-7; 9 bases match TRBD1. Germline assignment: CDR1 SQVTM and CDR2 ANQGSEA. The CDR3 is 13 amino acids. The J segment lost 5 bases and the V segment lost 5 bases, leaving 7 bases of the junction unmatched. CDR3 DNA sequence: TGCAGCGTTCTCGGACAGGGGCGGAACGAGCAGTACTTC. Its translation: CSVLGQGRNEQYF.